The 26 T cell receptor beta chains below were found in one sample sequenced in a study of identical twins. Each CDR3 protein is one row after TCRdb ran MiXCR on the 5' RACE reads. The data contain about 530,000 distinct CDR3 sequences, approximately 20% of them singletons. The same sample was also studied in work on yellow fever vaccine responses in identical twins.

What was sequenced was CD4+ T cells sorted from blood. The source is a woman aged 18-30 years in good health.

The J gene is TRBJ2-1, the V gene TRBV7-9, with a weak D call TRBD2 (6 bases). The germline V and J ends were trimmed by 1 base and 10 bases, with 17 bases remaining between them. The CDR3 is 15 amino acids. The germline gives CDR1 SEHNR, CDR2 FQNEAQ (reference sequence). Here the CDR3 DNA reads TGTGCCAGCAGCTTAGTCCTAGCGCGACCGGAGGAGCAGTTCTTC. Its protein product is CASSLVLARPEEQFF.

This clonotype appeared a single time. The chain links TRBV29-1 to TRBJ2-3; TRBD2 aligns across 8 bases. Germline V CDR1 and CDR2: SQVTM, ANQGSEA. The length of the CDR3 is 15 residues. V lost 7 bases, J lost 0 bases, and 9 bases stayed unmatched. The CDR3 DNA is TGCAGCGCGCACCGAGCGGGAGCCAGCACAGATACGCAGTATTTT. It is translated as CSAHRAGASTDTQYF.

The V call is TRBV20-1, the J call TRBJ2-7, with a possible D match to TRBD2 (5 bases). The V and J ends lost 3 bases and 2 bases respectively, with 11 bases between them. Germline V CDR1 and CDR2: DFQATT, SNEGSKA (reference sequence). CDR3 size: 13 residues. The CDR3 DNA sequence: TGCAGTGCTAGCGGCAGCGGCGCCTACGAGCAGTACTTC. Residues: CSASGSGAYEQYF.

The chain is built from TRBV20-1 and TRBJ2-7, with 7 bases identical to TRBD1. Germline values: CDR1 DFQATT, CDR2 SNEGSKA (reference sequence). This CDR3 spans 12 amino acids. The trim removed 2 bases at V and 5 bases at J, leaving 3 bases unmatched. The CDR3 protein is CSARQGVNEQYF. CDR3 nucleotide sequence: TGCAGTGCTAGACAGGGGGTAAACGAGCAGTACTTC.

The rearrangement links TRBV14 to TRBJ2-3, with TRBD1 identical over 7 bases. V trimming: 1 base; J trimming: 10 bases; junction bases outside the gene matches: 5. Per germline, CDR1 SGHDN and CDR2 FVKESK. The CDR3 covers 13 residues. The chain's CDR3 is CASSQAGTVSQYF. The CDR3 nucleotides read TGTGCCAGCAGCCAAGCGGGGACAGTCTCGCAGTATTTT.

This clonotype was recorded many times. V and J are TRBV20-1 and TRBJ2-3; 15 bases line up with TRBD2. The CDR3 extends over 16 amino acids. Germline-derived CDR1 and CDR2 are DFQATT and SNEGSKA (reference sequence). Germline trimming cut 5 bases from V and 8 bases from J; bases unmatched to any gene: 11. In DNA, the CDR3 is TGCAGTGCTCGGACTAGCGGGAGGGTTTTCGTCGGTACGCAGTATTTT. Residues: CSARTSGRVFVGTQYF.

The chain links TRBV24-1 to TRBJ1-1; D unclear. Germline CDR1 is KGHDR and CDR2 is SFDVKD. Trimming pared 1 base from V and 1 base from J, leaving 9 bases between. The CDR3 is 15 amino acids. This CDR3 is CATSDLNAGNTEAFF. CDR3 sequence (DNA): TGTGCCACCAGTGATTTAAATGCCGGGAACACTGAAGCTTTCTTT.

This clonotype was seen only a few times. This chain links TRBV4-1 with TRBJ2-4; TRBD2 matches 11 bases. The J segment lost 2 bases and the V segment lost 0 bases, leaving 6 bases of the junction unmatched. CDR1 MGHRA and CDR2 YSYEKL come from the germline V gene. The CDR3 has 18 residues. DNA for the CDR3: TGCGCCAGCAGCCAAGAAATACTAGCGGGGGTTACCAAAAACATTCAGTACTTC. It translates to CASSQEILAGVTKNIQYF.

This clonotype was detected once. The rearrangement uses TRBV11-1 and TRBJ2-1; 8 positions agree with TRBD2. This CDR3 is built from 18 residues. Trimming at V came to 7 bases and at J to 5 bases, leaving 19 bases not matched to a gene. Germline V gives CDR1 SGHAT, CDR2 FQDESV (reference sequence). DNA of the CDR3: TGTGCCAGCAACCCGCCCGCCGGCAAGCGGGAGACAGACAATGAGCAGTTCTTC. Translation gives CASNPPAGKRETDNEQFF.

This clonotype was seen a few times. This chain links TRBV6-6 with TRBJ2-7, with 8 bases identical to TRBD1. The V gene's germline CDR1 is MNHNY and CDR2 SVGAGI (reference sequence). Unmatched junction bases numbered 5, after V lost 10 bases and J lost 0 bases. This CDR3 region has 13 residues. In DNA, the CDR3 is TGTGCCACACGACAGGGGAGCTCCTACGAGCAGTACGTC. Protein product: CATRQGSSYEQYV.

The chain uses TRBV10-3 and TRBJ1-1, with 10 bases identical to TRBD1. Germline assignment: CDR1 ENHRY and CDR2 SYGVKD. The CDR3 extends over 15 amino acids. With V trimmed by 8 bases and J by 1 base, 7 bases remained unmatched. CDR3 residues: CAIGTGAFENTEAFF. The CDR3 DNA sequence: TGTGCCATCGGGACAGGGGCGTTCGAGAACACTGAAGCTTTCTTT.

The chain recombines TRBV24-1 with TRBJ2-6; D ambiguous. V was pared by 4 bases and J by 0 bases, with 15 bases between. The CDR3 totals 18 residues. Per the germline V gene, CDR1 is KGHDR and CDR2 is SFDVKD. The CDR3 reads CATSDGLALYSGANVLTF. The CDR3 DNA follows: TGTGCCACCAGTGACGGCTTGGCCCTATACTCTGGGGCCAACGTCCTGACTTTC.

The chain uses TRBV5-1 and TRBJ2-1; 9 bases map to TRBD1. This CDR3 has 12 amino acids. The junction had 5 bases not matched to a gene; V was cut back by 4 bases and J by 12 bases. The germline CDR1 and CDR2 sequences are SGHRS and YFSETQ. The CDR3 nucleotides read TGCGCCAGCAGCCCCCGGGACAGGGTGCAGTTCTTC. This codes for CASSPRDRVQFF.

This chain links TRBV6-1 with TRBJ2-5, with 8 bases lining up with TRBD2. CDR3 length: 15 amino acids. Germline loops: CDR1 MNHNS, CDR2 SASEGT. V trimming: 8 bases; J trimming: 3 bases; junction bases outside the gene matches: 11. The CDR3 sequence: CASARSGGLEETQYF. The CDR3 DNA sequence: TGTGCCAGCGCCCGGTCGGGGGGACTAGAAGAGACCCAGTACTTC.

This clonotype was detected many times. V and J are TRBV27 and TRBJ1-3, with D uncertain. V lost 0 bases and J lost 3, with 3 bases in between. Germline V gene data show CDR1 as MNHEY and CDR2 as SMNVEV (reference sequence). The CDR3 is made up of 13 amino acids. CDR3 amino acids: CASSLSGGNTIYF. CDR3 nucleotide sequence: TGTGCCAGCAGTTTATCTGGTGGAAACACCATATATTTT.

This clonotype was seen at least ten times. The chain combines TRBV12-3 or TRBV12-4 with TRBJ1-2; D is perhaps TRBD1 (6 bases). The V and J ends lost 5 bases and 8 bases respectively, with 12 bases between them. The CDR3 covers 12 residues. The CDR3 sequence is CASSQPGGGYTF. CDR3 nucleotides: TGTGCCAGCAGTCAGCCGGGGGGCGGCTACACCTTC.

This clonotype was recorded a few times. This chain links TRBV7-9 with TRBJ1-1, with D possibly matching TRBD1 (5 bases). The V and J ends lost 0 bases and 8 bases respectively, with 13 bases between them. CDR1 SEHNR and CDR2 FQNEAQ come from the germline V gene (reference sequence). The CDR3 contains 14 residues. DNA for the CDR3: TGTGCCAGCAGCTTAGCGCCCGGGACGCCCGAAGCTTTCTTT. It specifies CASSLAPGTPEAFF.

This sequence joins TRBV11-3 and TRBJ2-1; the D gene could be TRBD1 or TRBD2 (5 bases each). The germline CDR1 and CDR2 sequences are SGHNT and YENEEA. The CDR3 is 12 amino acids. The V end was cut by 7 bases, the J end by 6 bases, with 10 bases between. Written as DNA, the CDR3 is TGTGCCAGCACCTCGGGACCCAATGAGCAGTTCTTC. Translation gives CASTSGPNEQFF. The full variable domain, with the rest looked up from reference TRBV11-3 and TRBJ2-1, is EAGVVQSPRYKIIEKKQPVAFWCNPISGHNTLYWYLQNLGQGPELLIRYENEEAVDDSQLPKDRFSAERLKGVDSTLKIQPAELGDSAVYLCASTSGPNEQFFGPGTRLTVL.

The V call is TRBV10-3, the J call TRBJ1-2; 7 bases align to TRBD1. V lost 3 bases and J lost 3; bases outside the gene matches: 1. The CDR3 extends over 13 amino acids. The germline CDR1 and CDR2 sequences are ENHRY and SYGVKD. The CDR3 is CAISEGTDYGYTF. The CDR3 region has the DNA TGTGCCATCAGTGAAGGGACAGACTATGGCTACACCTTC.

This clonotype appeared a few times. The V call is TRBV21-1, the J call TRBJ2-4; whether TRBD2, the table's D call, matches the DNA was not checked. TRBV21-1 is noted as a pseudogene. This CDR3 region has 16 residues. CDR3 sequence (DNA): TGTGCCAGCAGCATGGTAGGGCTTTTAGCCAAAAACATTCAGTACTTC. Translated: CASSMVGLLAKNIQYF.

This chain connects TRBV2 to TRBJ2-1; D call uncertain. Germline V CDR1 and CDR2: SNHLY, FYNNEI. V was pared by 6 bases and J by 3 bases, with 6 bases between. CDR3 length equals 12 residues. CDR3 protein: CASRQLYNEQFF. CDR3 in DNA: TGTGCCAGCAGGCAGCTCTACAATGAGCAGTTCTTC.

The J gene is TRBJ1-1, the V gene TRBV5-1, with 7 nucleotides matching TRBD1. The CDR3 loop spans 15 amino acids. CDR1 SGHRS and CDR2 YFSETQ come from the germline V gene. Trimming removed 4 bases from V and 3 bases from J; junction bases left unmatched: 9. This chain's CDR3 is CASSQTGLRDTEAFF. CDR3 nucleotide sequence: TGCGCCAGCAGCCAGACAGGGCTCAGGGACACTGAAGCTTTCTTT.

CDR3 loop: CASIDGGNLEAFF. CDR3 DNA: TGTGCCAGCATAGACGGAGGAAACCTTGAAGCTTTCTTT. The chain employs TRBV6-6 and TRBJ1-1; no definite D call. Per the germline V gene, CDR1 is MNHNY and CDR2 is SVGAGI (reference sequence). The germline V and J ends were trimmed by 7 bases and 7 bases, with 16 bases remaining between them. This CDR3 is built from 13 residues.

This clonotype showed up just a few times. This chain connects TRBV7-6 to TRBJ2-3, with D unresolved. Germline assignment: CDR1 SGHVS and CDR2 FNYEAQ. V lost 0 bases and J lost 0, with 10 bases in between. There are 16 residues in the CDR3. The CDR3 loop is CASSLAWERSTDTQYF. CDR3 DNA sequence: TGTGCCAGCAGCTTAGCCTGGGAAAGAAGCACAGATACGCAGTATTTT.

This chain connects TRBV15 to TRBJ2-5; 8 bases are a match to TRBD1. There are 16 residues in the CDR3. Unmatched junction bases numbered 5, after V lost 0 bases and J lost 2 bases. Germline CDR1 is LNHNV and CDR2 is YYDKDF (reference sequence). The CDR3 nucleotides read TGTGCCACCAGCAGAGATCCGGGACAGGCACAAGAGACCCAGTACTTC. Translating it yields CATSRDPGQAQETQYF.

The chain uses TRBV20-1 and TRBJ1-3; 9 bases line up with TRBD1. Germline assignment: CDR1 DFQATT and CDR2 SNEGSKA (reference sequence). Trimming at V came to 5 bases and at J to 6 bases, leaving 17 bases not matched to a gene. This CDR3 is 17 amino acids long. The CDR3 DNA follows: TGCAGTGCTGGGACAGGGCGGATTGATAAAGGAGAAAACACCATATATTTT. It codes for CSAGTGRIDKGENTIYF.